The 9 T cell receptor beta chains given below trace back to one sample, sequenced in a study of T cells in Graves' hyperthyroidism and ophthalmopathy. TCR beta CDR3 regions were amplified from RNA. Primed by the HTBI set, a first-round RT-PCR was run on the TCR CDR3. TCRdb called the multiplex PCR reads again in MiXCR, with one record for every CDR3 protein. The table has about 350,000 distinct CDR3 sequences, 19% seen once. The sequenced material came from blood. All receptors derive from a woman aged 18-29 years with Graves' hyperthyroidism.

This clonotype was observed at least ten times. This rearrangement joins TRBV4-1 to TRBJ1-5; D is unresolved. CDR3 length equals 16 residues. Germline CDR1 MGHRA, CDR2 YSYEKL. V lost 0 bases, J lost 1 base, and 10 bases lay in between. The CDR3 nucleotides read TGCGCCAGCAGCCAAGAGGGGTATGAGAGCAATCAGCCCCAGCATTTT. It translates to CASSQEGYESNQPQHF.

This clonotype was recorded many times. The chain couples TRBV5-1 to TRBJ2-2; TRBD1 matches 9 bases. V trimming: 4 bases; J trimming: 6 bases; junction bases outside the gene matches: 4. CDR3 length: 14 residues. Germline V lookup: CDR1 SGHRS, CDR2 YFSETQ. The CDR3 coding sequence is TGCGCCAGCAGCCACAGGGGGCTGGCCGGGGAGCTGTTTTTT. This translates into CASSHRGLAGELFF.

This clonotype was seen ten or more times. The chain carries TRBV12-3 or TRBV12-4 and TRBJ1-2, with 10 bases that match TRBD1. V was pared by 6 bases and J by 8 bases, with 12 bases of the junction left unmatched. The CDR3 has 15 amino acids. The CDR3 protein is CASRRGTGALGGYTF. In DNA, the CDR3 is TGTGCCAGCAGAAGGGGGACAGGGGCCCTCGGGGGCTACACCTTC.

This clonotype was recorded many times. CDR3 sequence reads: CASSRPGVTSYEQYF. The CDR3 DNA sequence: TGTGCCAGTAGTAGGCCAGGGGTAACGTCCTACGAGCAGTACTTC. The chain uses TRBV19 and TRBJ2-7; perhaps TRBD1 as D (6 bases). Germline V gives CDR1 LNHDA, CDR2 SQIVND (reference sequence). The CDR3 is 15 residues long. V lost 4 bases and J lost 1, with 14 bases in between.

This chain joins TRBV12-3 or TRBV12-4 and TRBJ1-2, with no clear D. The CDR3 runs to 16 residues. Trimming shortened V by 2 bases and J by 7 bases, and 20 bases separated the two germline ends. The CDR3 reads CASSLYTAGRNGGYTF. The CDR3 DNA sequence: TGTGCCAGCAGTTTATACACGGCGGGAAGGAACGGTGGCTACACCTTC.

This clonotype was found many times. The chain is built from TRBV29-1 and TRBJ2-2; D gene ambiguous. Trimming removed 1 base from V and 3 bases from J, with 3 bases in between. The CDR3 is 12 residues long. Germline CDR1 SQVTM, CDR2 ANQGSEA. The CDR3, as DNA: TGCAGCGTTGAAGGTTACACCGGGGAGCTGTTTTTT. Translated: CSVEGYTGELFF.

This clonotype was observed many times. V gene TRBV12-3 or TRBV12-4 combines with J gene TRBJ2-2, with 7 bases identical to TRBD2. CDR3 length equals 16 residues. With 5 bases clipped from V and 9 bases from J, the junction kept 15 bases outside the gene matches. CDR3 sequence (DNA): TGTGCCAGCAGTCCCGAGGGGAGGGACCCCAACAGGGAGCTGTTTTTT. As protein: CASSPEGRDPNRELFF.

Ten or more counts support this clonotype. This chain joins TRBV6-5 and TRBJ1-2; D ambiguous. Germline values: CDR1 MNHEY, CDR2 SVGAGI. V was pared by 0 bases and J by 9 bases, with 17 bases between. The CDR3 is made up of 15 amino acids. CDR3 in DNA: TGTGCCAGCAGTTACTCGCTCGGACCTGCGGTGAGCTACACCTTC. Protein: CASSYSLGPAVSYTF.

This clonotype was detected ten times or more. The V gene is TRBV6-1, the J gene TRBJ2-7, with TRBD2 matching over 10 bases. The CDR3 spans 15 residues. With 5 bases clipped from V and 8 bases from J, the junction kept 12 bases outside the gene matches. Germline CDR1 is MNHNS and CDR2 is SASEGT. CDR3 sequence (DNA): TGTGCCAGCAGTATAGGACTAGCGGTGGCCAGCCAGCAGTACTTC. It encodes CASSIGLAVASQQYF.